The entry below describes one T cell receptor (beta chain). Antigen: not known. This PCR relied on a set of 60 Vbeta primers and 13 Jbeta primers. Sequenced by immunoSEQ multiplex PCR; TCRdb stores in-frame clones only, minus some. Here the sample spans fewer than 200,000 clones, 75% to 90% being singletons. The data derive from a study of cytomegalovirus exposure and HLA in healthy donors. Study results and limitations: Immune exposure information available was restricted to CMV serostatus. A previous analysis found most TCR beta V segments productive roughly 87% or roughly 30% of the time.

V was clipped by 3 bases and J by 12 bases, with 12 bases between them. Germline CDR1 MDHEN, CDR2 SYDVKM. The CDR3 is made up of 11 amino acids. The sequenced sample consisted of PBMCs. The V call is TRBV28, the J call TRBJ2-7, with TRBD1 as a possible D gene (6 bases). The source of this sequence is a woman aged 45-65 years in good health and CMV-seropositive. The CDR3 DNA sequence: TGTGCCAGCAGTTTTAGGGGGAAGGGGTACTTC. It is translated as CASSFRGKGYF. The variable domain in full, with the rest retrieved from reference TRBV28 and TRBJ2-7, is DVKVTQSSRYLVKRTGEKVFLECVQDMDHENMFWYRQDPGLGLRLIYFSYDVKMKEKGDIPEGYSVSREKKERFSLILESASTNQTSMYLCASSFRGKGYFGPGTRLTVT.